This is a list of T cell receptor beta chains from one sample in a study of cytomegalovirus exposure and HLA in healthy donors. This table comes from immunoSEQ multiplex PCR, and its TCRdb copy is limited to in-frame clones, with some not included. The data hold some 120,000 clones, with more than 80% observed a single time. Sequenced input: PBMCs. These receptors all stem from a man between 40 and 49 years old in good health and CMV-seronegative. CDR3s include the opening cysteine and the closing phenylalanine or tryptophan. The order of the fields is clone size, J gene, V gene, D gene, CDR3 DNA, CDR3 protein. A D gene is named only where the DNA matches it firmly. The size of a clone is reported for some rows only, either as once, few or many, or as a class for expanded clones.

size: -
J: TRBJ2-1
V: TRBV5-4
D: TRBD1
DNA: TGTGCCAGCAGCTTGGATATCGGACAGGGGCTTGGTGAGCAGTTCTTC
CDR3: CASSLDIGQGLGEQFF

size: -
J: TRBJ2-2
V: TRBV18
D: TRBD1
DNA: TGTGCCAGCTCACCTGCACAGGGGACCGGGGAGCTGTTTTTT
CDR3: CASSPAQGTGELFF

size: -
J: TRBJ1-2
V: TRBV5-1
D: TRBD1
DNA: TGCGCCAGCAGCCCGCTGGAGGGGGCGTATGGCTACACCTTC
CDR3: CASSPLEGAYGYTF

size: -
J: TRBJ1-5
V: TRBV2
D: TRBD1
DNA: TGTGCCAGCAGGGGACAGTACAATCAGCCCCAGCATTTT
CDR3: CASRGQYNQPQHF

size: -
J: TRBJ2-5
V: TRBV18
D: -
DNA: TGTGCCAGCTCACCATCGGAGACCCAGTACTTC
CDR3: CASSPSETQYF

size: -
J: TRBJ2-7
V: TRBV11-3
D: -
DNA: TGTGCCAGCAGCTTAGCTGGCGGGACGATCTACGAGCAGTACTTC
CDR3: CASSLAGGTIYEQYF

size: few
J: TRBJ1-2
V: TRBV6-5
D: -
DNA: TGTGCCAGCAGTTATGCGGGGGGCTATGGCTACACCTTC
CDR3: CASSYAGGYGYTF

size: -
J: TRBJ1-5
V: TRBV27
D: TRBD1
DNA: TGTGCCAGCAGTCCCGGACAGGGGGCAGGTGGCAATCAGCCCCAGCATTTT
CDR3: CASSPGQGAGGNQPQHF

size: -
J: TRBJ2-1
V: TRBV7-2
D: -
DNA: TGTGCCAGCGGGCTAAGGTACAATGAGCAGTTCTTC
CDR3: CASGLRYNEQFF

size: -
J: TRBJ2-2
V: TRBV29-1
D: TRBD1
DNA: TGCAGCGTTTTGAACCAGGGGGCCGGGGAGCTGTTTTTT
CDR3: CSVLNQGAGELFF

size: -
J: TRBJ2-6
V: TRBV6-1
D: -
DNA: TGTGCCAGCAGAGAAGGGAGCTCTGGGGCCAACGTCCTGACTTTC
CDR3: CASREGSSGANVLTF

size: -
J: TRBJ2-2
V: TRBV6-6
D: TRBD1
DNA: TGTGCCAGCAGTACACAGGGGGCCGGGGAGCTGTTTTTT
CDR3: CASSTQGAGELFF

size: -
J: TRBJ1-2
V: TRBV7-9
D: -
DNA: TGTGCCAGCAGCTCCCCCGGGGGGGGTGGCTACACCTTC
CDR3: CASSSPGGGGYTF

size: -
J: TRBJ2-3
V: TRBV14
D: -
DNA: TGTGCCAGCAGCCAAGTTCTTACCGGAGATACGCAGTATTTT
CDR3: CASSQVLTGDTQYF

size: -
J: TRBJ2-5
V: TRBV2
D: TRBD1
DNA: TGTGCCAGCAGTCCTCAGGGGGCCGAGACCCAGTACTTC
CDR3: CASSPQGAETQYF

size: -
J: TRBJ2-4
V: TRBV4-1
D: TRBD1
DNA: TGCGCCAGCAGCCAAGTGAGCGGACAGGGAAAAAACATTCAGTACTTC
CDR3: CASSQVSGQGKNIQYF

size: -
J: TRBJ1-4
V: TRBV5-4
D: TRBD1
DNA: TGTGCCAGCAGCTTGGGAAGGGACAGGGGGGGCGAAAAACTGTTTTTT
CDR3: CASSLGRDRGGEKLFF

size: -
J: TRBJ2-7
V: TRBV2
D: -
DNA: TGTGCCAGCAGTGACGGCGGGATACCCTACGAGCAGTACTTC
CDR3: CASSDGGIPYEQYF

size: -
J: TRBJ2-3
V: TRBV7-9
D: TRBD1
DNA: TGTGCCAGCAGACGGACAGGGTCGGGCACAGATACGCAGTATTTT
CDR3: CASRRTGSGTDTQYF

size: -
J: TRBJ2-3
V: TRBV7-9
D: -
DNA: TGTGCCAGCCGTTCCCGAGCTGGGCCAGATACGCAGTATTTT
CDR3: CASRSRAGPDTQYF

size: few
J: TRBJ2-5
V: TRBV2
D: TRBD2
DNA: TGTGCCAGCAGTCGACTAGCGGAATATGAGACCCAGTACTTC
CDR3: CASSRLAEYETQYF

size: -
J: TRBJ2-1
V: TRBV6-1
D: TRBD1
DNA: TGTGCCAGCAGGAAGGGACAGGATTTCTACAATGAGCAGTTCTTC
CDR3: CASRKGQDFYNEQFF

size: -
J: TRBJ1-2
V: TRBV4-2
D: -
DNA: TGTGCCAGCAGTCGAGGCAGGGAAGGGGGCTACACCTTC
CDR3: CASSRGREGGYTF

size: -
J: TRBJ2-5
V: TRBV19
D: -
DNA: TGTGCCAGTAGTAATCGGGACTTGAGCCAAGAGACCCAGTACTTC
CDR3: CASSNRDLSQETQYF

size: -
J: TRBJ1-2
V: TRBV19
D: -
DNA: TGTGCCAGTAGGTTAGGCGGAACGGACTATGGCTACACCTTC
CDR3: CASRLGGTDYGYTF

size: -
J: TRBJ2-3
V: TRBV29-1
D: TRBD2
DNA: TGCAGCGTTGACCCGACTAGCGCCTCAGCGGATACGCAGTATTTT
CDR3: CSVDPTSASADTQYF

size: -
J: TRBJ1-1
V: TRBV18
D: TRBD1
DNA: TGTGCCAGCTCGGAGGGACAGCCGAGCCTTAACACTGAAGCTTTCTTT
CDR3: CASSEGQPSLNTEAFF

size: -
J: TRBJ1-5
V: TRBV19
D: TRBD1
DNA: TGTGCCAGTAGTATAGATCCGACAGGGGCGGGGAGCAATCAGCCCCAGCATTTT
CDR3: CASSIDPTGAGSNQPQHF

size: -
J: TRBJ2-7
V: TRBV9
D: -
DNA: TGTGCCAGCAGCGTAGGCAGCGGGCCCTCCTACGAGCAGTACTTC
CDR3: CASSVGSGPSYEQYF

size: -
J: TRBJ2-3
V: TRBV4-1
D: -
DNA: TGCGCCAGCAGCCAAGCCCACCAACTAGGATTTAGCACAGATACGCAGTATTTT
CDR3: CASSQAHQLGFSTDTQYF

size: -
J: TRBJ2-7
V: TRBV29-1
D: TRBD1
DNA: TGCAGCGTTGATCAGGGGGCCTACGAGCAGTACTTC
CDR3: CSVDQGAYEQYF

size: -
J: TRBJ2-3
V: TRBV11-2
D: -
DNA: TGTGCCAGCAGCTTTAGTCGGCAGCGGGCCTTCACAGATACGCAGTATTTT
CDR3: CASSFSRQRAFTDTQYF

size: -
J: TRBJ1-1
V: TRBV19
D: TRBD1
DNA: TGTGCCAGTAACAGGGGGGGAACTGAAGCTTTCTTT
CDR3: CASNRGGTEAFF